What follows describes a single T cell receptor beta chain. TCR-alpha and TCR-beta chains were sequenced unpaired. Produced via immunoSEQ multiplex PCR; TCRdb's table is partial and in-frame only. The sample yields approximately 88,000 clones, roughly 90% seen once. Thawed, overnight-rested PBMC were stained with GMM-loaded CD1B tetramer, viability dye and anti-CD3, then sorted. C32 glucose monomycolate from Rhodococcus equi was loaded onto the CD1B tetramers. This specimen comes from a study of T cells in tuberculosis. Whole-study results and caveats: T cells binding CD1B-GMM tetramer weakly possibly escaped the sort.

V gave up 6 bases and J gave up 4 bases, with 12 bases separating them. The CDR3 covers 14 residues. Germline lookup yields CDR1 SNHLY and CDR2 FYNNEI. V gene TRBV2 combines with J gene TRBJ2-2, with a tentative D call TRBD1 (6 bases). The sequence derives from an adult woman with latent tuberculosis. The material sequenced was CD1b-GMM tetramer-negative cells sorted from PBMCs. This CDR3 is CASREQGPTGELFF. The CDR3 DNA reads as TGTGCCAGCAGAGAGCAGGGGCCCACCGGGGAGCTGTTTTTT.